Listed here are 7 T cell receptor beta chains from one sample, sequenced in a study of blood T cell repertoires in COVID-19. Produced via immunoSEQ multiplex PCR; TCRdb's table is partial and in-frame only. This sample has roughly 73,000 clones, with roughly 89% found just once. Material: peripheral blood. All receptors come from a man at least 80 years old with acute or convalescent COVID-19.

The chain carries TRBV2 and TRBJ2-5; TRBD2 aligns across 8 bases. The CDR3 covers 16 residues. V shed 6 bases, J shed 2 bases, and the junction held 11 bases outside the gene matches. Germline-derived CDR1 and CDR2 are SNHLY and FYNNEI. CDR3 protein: CASSLNRGGGQETQYF. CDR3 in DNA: TGTGCCAGCAGCCTGAATCGGGGGGGAGGGCAAGAGACCCAGTACTTC.

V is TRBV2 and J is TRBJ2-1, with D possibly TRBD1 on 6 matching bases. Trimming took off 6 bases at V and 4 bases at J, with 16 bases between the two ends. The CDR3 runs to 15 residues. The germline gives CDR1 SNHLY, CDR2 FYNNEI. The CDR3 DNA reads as TGTGCCAGCAGCTTGGGTGGGGGCCAGTACAATGAGCAGTTCTTC. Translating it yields CASSLGGGQYNEQFF.

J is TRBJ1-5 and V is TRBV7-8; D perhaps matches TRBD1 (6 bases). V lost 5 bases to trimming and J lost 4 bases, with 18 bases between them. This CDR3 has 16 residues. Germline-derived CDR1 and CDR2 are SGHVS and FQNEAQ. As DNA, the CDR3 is TGTGCCAGCAGCGCTAAGAGGACAGTGAGAAATCAGCCCCAGCATTTT. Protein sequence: CASSAKRTVRNQPQHF.

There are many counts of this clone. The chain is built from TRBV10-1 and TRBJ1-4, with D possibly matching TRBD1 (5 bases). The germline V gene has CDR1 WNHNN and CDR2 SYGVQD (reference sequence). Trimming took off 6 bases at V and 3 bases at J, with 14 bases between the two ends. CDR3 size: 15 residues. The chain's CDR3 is CASSPGISANEKLFF. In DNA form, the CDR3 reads TGCGCCAGCAGCCCAGGGATTTCGGCTAATGAAAAACTGTTTTTT.

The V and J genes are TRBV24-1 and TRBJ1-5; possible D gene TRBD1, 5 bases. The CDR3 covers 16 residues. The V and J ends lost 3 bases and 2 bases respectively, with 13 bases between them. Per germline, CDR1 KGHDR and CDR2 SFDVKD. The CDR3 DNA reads TGTGCCACCAGTGATCCTAGGGGAGGTGGCAATCAGCCCCAGCATTTT. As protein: CATSDPRGGGNQPQHF.

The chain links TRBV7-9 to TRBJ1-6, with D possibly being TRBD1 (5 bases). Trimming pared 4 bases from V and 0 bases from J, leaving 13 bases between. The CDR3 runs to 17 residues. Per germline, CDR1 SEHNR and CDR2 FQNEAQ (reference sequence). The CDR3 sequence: CASSSGRGDSYNSPLHF. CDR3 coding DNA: TGTGCCAGCAGCTCCGGCCGGGGGGACTCCTATAATTCACCCCTCCACTTT.

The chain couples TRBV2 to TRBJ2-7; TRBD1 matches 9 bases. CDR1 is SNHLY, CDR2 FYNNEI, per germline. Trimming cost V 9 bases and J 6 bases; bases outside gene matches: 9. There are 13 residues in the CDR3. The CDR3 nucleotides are TGTGCCAGAGAGGGACAGGGAGGCGGCGAGCAGTACTTC. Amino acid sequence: CAREGQGGGEQYF.